Presented here are 5 T cell receptor beta chains from one specimen sequenced in a study of cytomegalovirus exposure and HLA in healthy donors. Profiled with immunoSEQ multiplex PCR; TCRdb holds only in-frame clones, not every one. Seen here are more than 95,000 clones, approximately 91% observed once, and the top ten hold around 4.5%. The sequencing sample was made of PBMCs. The receptors here all came from a man younger than 30 in good health and CMV-seropositive.

The chain employs TRBV29-1 and TRBJ1-2; no definite D call. V lost 7 bases and J 2 bases, leaving 8 bases between the germline ends. The V gene's germline CDR1 is SQVTM and CDR2 ANQGSEA. The CDR3 length is 11 residues. The CDR3 sequence is CSGTENYGYTF. CDR3 DNA: TGCAGCGGTACAGAGAACTATGGCTACACCTTC.

This clone was picked up one time. The chain uses TRBV18 and TRBJ1-1; TRBD1 matches 9 bases. The germline V gene encodes CDR1 KGHSH and CDR2 LQKENI. Germline trimming cut 2 bases from V and 1 base from J; bases unmatched to any gene: 5. The CDR3 totals 16 residues. The CDR3 region is CASSPRGTGQNTEAFF. DNA for the CDR3: TGTGCCAGCTCACCAAGGGGGACAGGGCAGAACACTGAAGCTTTCTTT.

The CDR3 DNA reads as TGTGCCAGCTCACCACGAAGTTCCGAGAAGCAGTACTTC. Amino acids: CASSPRSSEKQYF. The rearrangement joins TRBV18 to TRBJ2-7; D not certain. CDR1 is KGHSH and CDR2 is LQKENI in the germline V gene. Trimming shortened V by 1 base and J by 8 bases, and 12 bases separated the two germline ends. The CDR3 contains 13 residues.

V usage is TRBV5-4 and J usage is TRBJ1-4; D uncertain. V lost 2 bases to trimming and J lost 0 bases, with 8 bases between them. CDR3 length equals 15 residues. Per germline, CDR1 SGHNT and CDR2 YYREEE (reference sequence). The CDR3 bases are TGTGCCAGCAGCTTACGACTATCAACTAATGAAAAACTGTTTTTT. The encoded protein is CASSLRLSTNEKLFF.

The chain recombines TRBV6-5 with TRBJ1-2; TRBD1 aligns across 10 bases. Trimming took 0 bases from V and 6 from J; bases not matched to a gene: 4. The CDR3 loop spans 15 amino acids. The germline CDR1 and CDR2 sequences are MNHEY and SVGAGI. The CDR3 region is CASSYSRTGGDGYTF. As DNA, the CDR3 is TGTGCCAGCAGTTACTCACGGACAGGGGGAGATGGCTACACCTTC.